Presented here are 6 T cell receptor beta chains from one specimen sequenced in a study of blood T cell repertoires in COVID-19. Assay used: immunoSEQ multiplex PCR; TCRdb lists only in-frame clones, some missing. The data hold 250,000 to 300,000 clones, with around 87% observed a single time. Material: peripheral blood. These receptors were collected from an older woman with COVID-19, enrolled during active disease.

This chain links TRBV4-2 with TRBJ1-3; possible D gene TRBD1, 5 bases. V lost 1 base and J 6 bases, leaving 19 bases between the germline ends. Germline V gene lookup returns CDR1 LGHNA and CDR2 YNFKEQ. CDR3 length: 17 amino acids. CDR3 nucleotides: TGTGCCAGCAGCCAAGTCGGGAGGGGCGGTGGTGAAAACACCATATATTTT. The encoded protein is CASSQVGRGGGENTIYF.

V gene TRBV5-6 combines with J gene TRBJ2-7; TRBD1 aligns across 9 bases. The V gene's germline CDR1 is SGHDT and CDR2 YYEEEE. The CDR3 extends over 15 amino acids. V gave up 5 bases and J gave up 6 bases; unmatched junction bases: 12. CDR3 protein: CASSIRLTGGSEQYF. Written as DNA, the CDR3 is TGTGCCAGCAGTATACGGTTGACAGGGGGGTCCGAGCAGTACTTC.

J is TRBJ2-1 and V is TRBV9, with D unresolved. CDR3 size: 15 residues. Germline assignment: CDR1 SGDLS and CDR2 YYNGEE. Between the trimmed V and J ends, which lost 3 bases and 3 bases, there was a span of 13 bases. CDR3 in amino acids: CASSAGAADYNEQFF. CDR3 DNA sequence: TGTGCCAGCAGCGCCGGAGCCGCGGACTACAATGAGCAGTTCTTC. The variable domain in full, completed from reference TRBV9 and TRBJ2-1, reads DSGVTQTPKHLITATGQRVTLRCSPRSGDLSVYWYQQSLDQGLQFLIQYYNGEERAKGNILERFSAQQFPDLHSELNLSSLELGDSALYFCASSAGAADYNEQFFGPGTRLTVL.

The chain is built from TRBV6-2 or TRBV6-3 and TRBJ2-1, with TRBD1 matching over 9 bases. With 6 bases clipped from V and 12 bases from J, the junction kept 6 bases outside the gene matches. The germline V gene has CDR1 MNHEY and CDR2 SVGEGT. There are 12 residues in the CDR3. CDR3 loop: CASSTGTGLQFF. The CDR3 bases are TGTGCCAGCAGCACCGGGACAGGGCTGCAGTTCTTC.

The chain employs TRBV3-1 (or the pseudogene TRBV3-2) and TRBJ2-1; 14 positions agree with TRBD2. The germline gives CDR1 LGHDT, CDR2 YNNKEL (reference sequence). The CDR3 length is 17 residues. The J segment lost 8 bases and the V segment lost 6 bases, leaving 12 bases of the junction unmatched. The CDR3 reads CASSKRGLAGGQDEQFF. The CDR3 nucleotides read TGTGCCAGCAGTAAGAGAGGACTAGCGGGAGGTCAGGATGAGCAGTTCTTC.

The genes are TRBV5-1 and TRBJ2-3, with D possibly matching TRBD2 (6 bases). Germline assignment: CDR1 SGHRS and CDR2 YFSETQ. The CDR3 extends over 16 amino acids. Trimming took 7 bases from V and 0 from J, leaving 18 bases between them. The CDR3 region is CASAVYGGESTDTQYF. The DNA of the CDR3 is TGCGCCAGCGCGGTTTATGGCGGGGAAAGCACAGATACGCAGTATTTT.